The TCR beta chain described here comes from a study of T cells in Graves' hyperthyroidism and ophthalmopathy. This clonotype was seen more than once but under ten times. Its antigen is not known. Amplification targeted TCR beta CDR3 regions from RNA transcripts. The HTBI primer set served for first-round RT-PCR of the TCR CDR3. TCRdb itself ran the multiplex PCR reads through MiXCR, one entry per CDR3 protein. This table holds 350,000 to 500,000 distinct CDR3 sequences, roughly 15% found once. Trimming took 4 bases from V and 6 from J; bases not matched to a gene: 11. The CDR3 loop spans 16 amino acids. Germline CDR1 and CDR2: MNHEY and SMNVEV (reference sequence). General study points: Ophthalmopathy was identified by the model a median around 5.9 months ahead of onset.

This chain joins TRBV27 and TRBJ2-2; 7 positions agree with TRBD1. The sequence was obtained from a woman between 18 and 29 years old with Graves' hyperthyroidism. The sample comprised blood. The CDR3 DNA reads as TGTGCCAGCAGTTCGCATCAGGGGGAGTTTGCCGGGGAGCTGTTTTTT. Encoded protein: CASSSHQGEFAGELFF.